This T cell receptor (beta chain) was documented in a study of blood T cell repertoires in COVID-19. TCRdb keeps only in-frame clones here, not all; method: immunoSEQ multiplex PCR. The sample holds 35,000 to 45,000 clones, 70% to 90% seen once. The CDR3 has 14 amino acids. The germline V gene encodes CDR1 MDHEN and CDR2 SYDVKM. The V and J ends lost 7 bases and 4 bases respectively, with 16 bases between them. The receptor's source is a human donor in a cohort sampled during active COVID-19. The chain uses TRBV28 and TRBJ1-2; no reliable D call. The material sequenced was peripheral blood. Here the CDR3 reads CASMAGSLPYGYTF. The CDR3 DNA reads as TGTGCCAGCATGGCGGGGTCTCTCCCCTATGGCTACACCTTC.